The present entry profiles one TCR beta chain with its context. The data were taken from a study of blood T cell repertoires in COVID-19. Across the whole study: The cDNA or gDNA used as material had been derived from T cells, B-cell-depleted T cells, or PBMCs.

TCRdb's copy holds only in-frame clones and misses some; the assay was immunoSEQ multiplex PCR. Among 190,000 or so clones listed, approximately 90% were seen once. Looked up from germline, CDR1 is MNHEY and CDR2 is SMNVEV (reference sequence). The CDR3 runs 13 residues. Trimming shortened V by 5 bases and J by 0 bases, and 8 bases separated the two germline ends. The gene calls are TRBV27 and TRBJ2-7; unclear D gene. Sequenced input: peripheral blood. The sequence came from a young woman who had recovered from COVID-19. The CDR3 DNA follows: TGTGCCAGCAGTCGTGGCAGCTCCTACGAGCAGTACGTC. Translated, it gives CASSRGSSYEQYV.